This T cell receptor beta chain was recorded in a study of beta chain features in type 1 diabetes. Study results and caveats: TCRB repertoires of naive, central memory and Treg cells appeared more similar among patients than among healthy donors. A moderate, significant TCRB CDR3 shortening appeared in type 1 diabetes across four CD4+ subsets. More deletions and fewer insertions at VDJ junctions were found in patients with type 1 diabetes.

This CDR3 spans 13 amino acids. Losses at the gene ends were 4 bases for V and 4 bases for J; bases not matched to a gene: 4. Germline values: CDR1 SQVTM, CDR2 ANQGSEA. On this clone: Its antigen is currently unknown. Other nucleotide sequences in the sample specify the same CDR3.

TCRB transcripts that were expressed got sequenced, as all of the isolated RNA had been reverse transcribed. Measured with immunoSEQ multiplex PCR; TCRdb has only the in-frame clones, and not every one. The sample holds roughly 240,000 clones, 68% seen once. The gene calls are TRBV29-1 and TRBJ2-3, with 8 nucleotides matching TRBD2. Material: naive CD4+ T cells from blood. The sequence was collected from a man aged 30-40 years in good health. CDR3 protein: CSVAGRAADTQYF. The DNA for the CDR3 is TGCAGCGTTGCCGGGAGGGCGGCAGATACGCAGTATTTT.